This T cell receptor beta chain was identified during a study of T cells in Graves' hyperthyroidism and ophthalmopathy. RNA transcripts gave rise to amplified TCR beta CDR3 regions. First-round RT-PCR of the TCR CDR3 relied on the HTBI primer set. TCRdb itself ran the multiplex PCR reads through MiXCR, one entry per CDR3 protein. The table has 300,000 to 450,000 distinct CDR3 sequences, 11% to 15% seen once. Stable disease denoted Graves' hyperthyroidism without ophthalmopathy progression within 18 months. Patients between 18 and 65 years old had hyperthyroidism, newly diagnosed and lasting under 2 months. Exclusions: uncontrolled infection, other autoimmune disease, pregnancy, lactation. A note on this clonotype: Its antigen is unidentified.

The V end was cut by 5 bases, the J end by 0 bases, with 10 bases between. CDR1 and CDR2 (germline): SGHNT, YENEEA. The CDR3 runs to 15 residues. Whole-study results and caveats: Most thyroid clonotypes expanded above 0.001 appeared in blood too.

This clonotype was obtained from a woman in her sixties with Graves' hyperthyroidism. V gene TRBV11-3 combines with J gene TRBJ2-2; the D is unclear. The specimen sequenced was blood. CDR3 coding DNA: TGTGCCAGCAGCCGAATAGAATCGAACACCGGGGAGCTGTTTTTT. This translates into CASSRIESNTGELFF.